This T cell receptor (beta chain) was sequenced during a study of shared clonotypes between healthy human individuals. Study conclusions and caveats: Clonotype sharing among donors likely depends on sequencing depth.

This clone showed up just once. Its antigen is unidentified. The germline CDR1 and CDR2 sequences are SEHNR and FQNEAQ (reference sequence). Trimming cost V 6 bases and J 1 base, with 12 bases left between them. The CDR3 totals 14 residues. Every subset's genomic DNA went evenly onto several immunoSEQ plates. Using ten immunoSEQ deep assay plates, investigators sequenced unsorted PBMC DNA. Per the original methods: For the immunoSEQ data, sequences were junction-only without quality scores, so filtering differed. Clones were sequenced by immunoSEQ multiplex PCR, and TCRdb holds only the in-frame ones, with some missing. That table furnishes V, J and clone size, whereas the DNA furnished D and trimming. The sample has some 530,000 clones; around 73% are singletons.

The origin of this receptor is a woman in her thirties or forties in good health. Some clones in this sample may be carry-over from other donors' samples. The sequencing sample was made of PBMCs. The gene calls are TRBV7-9 and TRBJ1-1, with a weak D call TRBD1 (6 bases). The CDR3 sequence: CASSLQGSNTEAFF. The CDR3 DNA sequence: TGTGCCAGCAGTCTACAGGGCTCGAACACTGAAGCTTTCTTT.